These 13 T cell receptor beta chains share one sample of origin, sequenced in a study of control samples from healthy donors and cancer patients. Assay used: immunoSEQ multiplex PCR; TCRdb lists only in-frame clones, some missing. The profile shows roughly 93,000 clones, around 90% of them singletons. Sequenced material: PBMCs. All receptors come from a woman aged 45 to 65 with colorectal cancer.

This chain joins TRBV18 and TRBJ1-1, with 8 bases aligning to TRBD1. Trimming at V came to 0 bases and at J to 0 bases, leaving 3 bases not matched to a gene. This CDR3 has 16 amino acids. The germline V gene has CDR1 KGHSH and CDR2 LQKENI. This chain's CDR3 is CASSPPMGQVNTEAFF. Written as DNA, the CDR3 is TGTGCCAGCTCACCACCGATGGGACAGGTGAACACTGAAGCTTTCTTT.

Concerning this clone itself: Other DNA variants within this sample encode the same CDR3. This sequence joins TRBV28 and TRBJ1-4; 10 nucleotides line up with TRBD1. The V gene end was trimmed by 6 bases and the J gene end by 7 bases; junction bases not matched to a gene: 5. The CDR3 has 14 amino acids. Germline assignment: CDR1 MDHEN and CDR2 SYDVKM. The CDR3 DNA follows: TGTGCCAGCAGACCAGGACAGGGGGGTGAAAAACTGTTTTTT. This gives the protein CASRPGQGGEKLFF.

CDR3 sequence reads: CASSFGDPQYF. The CDR3 nucleotides read TGTGCCAGCAGTTTTGGGGACCCGCAGTATTTT. V usage is TRBV12-3 or TRBV12-4 and J usage is TRBJ2-3; D tentatively reads TRBD1 or TRBD2 (5 bases each). The CDR3 spans 11 residues. Trimming pared 3 bases from V and 10 bases from J, leaving 8 bases between.

This clone was recorded once. This chain joins TRBV5-4 and TRBJ2-3; tentative D call: TRBD1 (5 bases). CDR3 length: 14 residues. Trimming took 2 bases from V and 2 from J, leaving 9 bases between them. Per germline, CDR1 SGHNT and CDR2 YYREEE (reference sequence). The CDR3 DNA sequence: TGTGCCAGCAGCTTAGGGGTCTACACAGATACGCAGTATTTT. Its protein product is CASSLGVYTDTQYF.

This clone showed up just a few times. V gene TRBV6-1 combines with J gene TRBJ1-6; D remains unclear. This CDR3 is 17 amino acids long. The germline gives CDR1 MNHNS, CDR2 SASEGT. V was clipped by 0 bases and J by 0 bases, with 9 bases between them. The CDR3 loop is CASSEAAVSSYNSPLHF. DNA for the CDR3: TGTGCCAGCAGTGAAGCGGCCGTGAGCTCCTATAATTCACCCCTCCACTTT.

The table lists this clone with a count of one. The chain combines TRBV9 with TRBJ2-2, with D possibly being TRBD1 (5 bases). V dropped 0 bases and J dropped 0 bases, with 12 bases sitting between them. The CDR3 is 17 amino acids. Germline V gene data show CDR1 as SGDLS and CDR2 as YYNGEE. The CDR3 nucleotides are TGTGCCAGCAGCGTAGCAGGGCAGCCCACGAACACCGGGGAGCTGTTTTTT. Its protein product is CASSVAGQPTNTGELFF.

The chain recombines TRBV7-9 with TRBJ2-3; the D is unclear. The V gene lost 1 base and the J gene lost 0 bases, with 8 bases spanning the gap. Germline CDR1 is SEHNR and CDR2 is FQNEAQ (reference sequence). The CDR3 is 15 residues long. This CDR3 is CASSLGGFSTDTQYF. The CDR3 bases are TGTGCCAGCAGCTTAGGGGGATTTAGCACAGATACGCAGTATTTT.

The chain joins TRBV7-9 to TRBJ1-2; D gene ambiguous. The V and J ends lost 1 base and 3 bases respectively, with 6 bases between them. The CDR3 has 13 amino acids. Germline assignment: CDR1 SEHNR and CDR2 FQNEAQ (reference sequence). The CDR3 DNA follows: TGTGCCAGCAGCTTAGGTGTTGACTATGGCTACACCTTC. It encodes CASSLGVDYGYTF.

The chain is built from TRBV12-3 or TRBV12-4 and TRBJ1-2; TRBD1 is a possible D gene (6 bases). Trimming took off 2 bases at V and 4 bases at J, with 8 bases between the two ends. This CDR3 contains 13 residues. The CDR3 here is CASSLRGGYGYTF. As DNA, the CDR3 is TGTGCCAGCAGTTTACGAGGGGGCTATGGCTACACCTTC.

The chain links TRBV5-8 to TRBJ2-1; 7 nucleotides agree with TRBD1. The CDR3 covers 15 residues. After removal of 4 bases from V and 4 bases from J, the junction contained 8 bases not matched to a gene. Per germline, CDR1 SGHTS and CDR2 YDEGEE. The CDR3 loop reads CASSLGDSIYNEQFF. In nucleotides, the CDR3 is TGTGCCAGCAGCCTCGGGGACAGTATTTACAATGAGCAGTTCTTC.

The chain uses TRBV11-3 and TRBJ1-1, with a tentative D call TRBD1 (6 bases). Germline lookup yields CDR1 SGHNT and CDR2 YENEEA. Trimming stripped 5 bases from V and 4 bases from J, with 11 bases between. The CDR3 totals 13 residues. CDR3 region: CASSTGSSTEAFF. The DNA for the CDR3 is TGTGCCAGCAGCACAGGGAGTAGCACTGAAGCTTTCTTT.

Of note for this clone: The sample contains more than one DNA sequence encoding this CDR3. This chain joins TRBV30 and TRBJ1-4; D unresolved. Between the trimmed V and J ends, which lost 0 bases and 7 bases, there was a span of 6 bases. This CDR3 region has 12 residues. Germline V gives CDR1 GTSNPN, CDR2 SVGIG (reference sequence). CDR3 nucleotide sequence: TGTGCCTGGAGTGTAATCCGTGAAAAACTGTTTTTT. This translates into CAWSVIREKLFF.

The V and J genes are TRBV9 and TRBJ1-2; D not resolved. The germline gives CDR1 SGDLS, CDR2 YYNGEE. The CDR3 contains 12 residues. V gave up 0 bases and J gave up 8 bases, with 8 bases separating them. The CDR3 region has the DNA TGTGCCAGCAGCGTAGGTATGGGCGGCTACACCTTC. Residues: CASSVGMGGYTF.